This entry concerns a single TCR beta chain. V shed 1 base and J shed 8 bases, with 12 bases lying between them. The length of the CDR3 is 13 residues. Germline CDR1 is SGHRS and CDR2 is YFSETQ. Genomic DNA from each subset was divided evenly over several immunoSEQ plates. Sequencing used immunoSEQ multiplex PCR; TCRdb keeps in-frame clones, though not all of them. In the table there are approximately 350,000 clones, roughly 96% of which are singletons. The sample is drawn from a study of shared clonotypes between healthy human individuals. Sequenced material: memory CD8+ T cells sorted from blood. Indicated subset: CD45RO+ cells pooled with CCR7-negative TemRA cells. The sequence was obtained from a young man in good health. The V gene is TRBV5-1, the J gene TRBJ1-2; no definite D call. The chain's CDR3 is CASSLNGQTGYTF. CDR3 nucleotides: TGCGCCAGCAGCTTGAACGGCCAAACCGGCTACACCTTC.